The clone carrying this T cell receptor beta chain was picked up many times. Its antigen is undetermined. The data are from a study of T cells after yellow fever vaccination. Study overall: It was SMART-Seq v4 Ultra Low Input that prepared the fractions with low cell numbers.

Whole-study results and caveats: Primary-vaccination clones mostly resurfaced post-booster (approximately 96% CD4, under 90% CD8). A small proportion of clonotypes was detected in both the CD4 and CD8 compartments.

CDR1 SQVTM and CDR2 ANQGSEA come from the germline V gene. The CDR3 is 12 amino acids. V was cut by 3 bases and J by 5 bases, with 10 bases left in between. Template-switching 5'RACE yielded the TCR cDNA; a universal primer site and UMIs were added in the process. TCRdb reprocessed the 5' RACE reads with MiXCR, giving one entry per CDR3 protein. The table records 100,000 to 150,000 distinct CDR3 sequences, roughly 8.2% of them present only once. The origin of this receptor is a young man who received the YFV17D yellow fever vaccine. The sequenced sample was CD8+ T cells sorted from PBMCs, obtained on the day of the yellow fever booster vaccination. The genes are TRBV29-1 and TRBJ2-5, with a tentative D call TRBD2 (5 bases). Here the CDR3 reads CSVEPGGETQYF. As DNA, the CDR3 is TGCAGCGTTGAGCCCGGCGGGGAGACCCAGTACTTC.